This passage covers 23 T cell receptor beta chains from one sample sequenced in a study of blood T cell repertoires in COVID-19. Some clones are missing from TCRdb's copy, which holds only in-frame ones; the method was immunoSEQ multiplex PCR. The sample has about 190,000 clones; roughly nine tenths are singletons. The specimen sequenced was peripheral blood. These receptors all come from a man aged 30 to 45 with acute or convalescent COVID-19.

The chain is built from TRBV15 and TRBJ2-3, with 10 bases that match TRBD2. This CDR3 contains 16 residues. V lost 3 bases to trimming and J lost 4 bases; unmatched junction nucleotides: 7. Germline assignment: CDR1 LNHNV and CDR2 YYDKDF (reference sequence). The CDR3: CATSRGLAGASDTQYF. In DNA form, the CDR3 reads TGTGCCACCAGCAGGGGGCTAGCGGGGGCGTCAGATACGCAGTATTTT.

The gene calls are TRBV2 and TRBJ1-4, with D unclear. From germline, CDR1 is SNHLY and CDR2 FYNNEI. The length of the CDR3 is 14 residues. V was clipped by 10 bases and J by 8 bases, with 20 bases between them. The CDR3 bases are TGTGCCAACGCCCTGACTATGTCAGGAGAAAAACTGTTTTTT. It yields the protein CANALTMSGEKLFF.

The chain recombines TRBV5-8 with TRBJ2-7, with D perhaps matching TRBD1 (6 bases). Between the trimmed V and J ends, which lost 5 bases and 4 bases, there was a span of 28 bases. The germline CDR1 and CDR2 sequences are SGHTS and YDEGEE. CDR3 length: 18 residues. This CDR3 is CASSGDKGSPSRIYEQYF. CDR3 sequence (DNA): TGTGCCAGCAGTGGGGACAAGGGGTCCCCGTCCCGGATATACGAGCAGTACTTC.

The chain carries TRBV10-3 and TRBJ2-7, with 14 bases fitting TRBD2. This CDR3 has 16 residues. Germline V lookup: CDR1 ENHRY, CDR2 SYGVKD. V lost 10 bases to trimming and J lost 0 bases; unmatched junction nucleotides: 8. The CDR3 bases are TGTGCCACCTGTCCCGGGACTAGCGGGAGCTCCTACGAGCAGTACTTC. This gives the protein CATCPGTSGSSYEQYF.

This chain connects TRBV7-2 to TRBJ2-7, with D unresolved. CDR1 and CDR2 from the germline V gene are SGHTA and FQGNSA. CDR3 length: 14 amino acids. The germline V and J ends were trimmed by 3 bases and 3 bases, with 12 bases remaining between them. The CDR3 loop is CASSLSNSNYEQYF. The DNA of the CDR3 is TGTGCCAGCAGCTTGAGCAACAGCAACTACGAGCAGTACTTC.

The CDR3 DNA follows: TGTGCCAGCAGCCCGCTACAGAATAAAGCTTTCTTT. It translates to CASSPLQNKAFF. The chain has TRBV11-2 and TRBJ1-1; D gene ambiguous. V shed 5 bases and J shed 9 bases, with 13 bases lying between them. Germline V gives CDR1 SGHAT, CDR2 FQNNGV. There are 12 residues in the CDR3.

This clone occurred once. Here the CDR3 DNA reads TGTGCCAGCAGCCAAGACTGGAAGGGGCGGGGAGCTTTCTTT. Translating it yields CASSQDWKGRGAFF. The V call is TRBV3-1 (or the pseudogene TRBV3-2), the J call TRBJ1-1; D perhaps matches TRBD1 (5 bases). This CDR3 region has 14 residues. Germline loops: CDR1 LGHDT, CDR2 YNNKEL (reference sequence). Between the trimmed V and J ends, which lost 0 bases and 10 bases, there was a span of 15 bases.

The chain couples TRBV19 to TRBJ2-1; a possible D gene is TRBD2 (6 bases). V lost 0 bases and J 1 base, leaving 7 bases between the germline ends. This CDR3 contains 15 residues. The V gene's germline CDR1 is LNHDA and CDR2 SQIVND (reference sequence). CDR3 sequence reads: CASSIDGGSYNEQFF. In nucleotides, the CDR3 is TGTGCCAGTAGTATAGACGGGGGATCCTACAATGAGCAGTTCTTC. The variable domain in full, completed from reference TRBV19 and TRBJ2-1, reads DGGITQSPKYLFRKEGQNVTLSCEQNLNHDAMYWYRQDPGQGLRLIYYSQIVNDFQKGDIAEGYSVSREKKESFPLTVTSAQKNPTAFYLCASSIDGGSYNEQFFGPGTRLTVL.

This clone has just one count. The chain links TRBV7-9 to TRBJ1-3, with D maybe TRBD1 (5 bases). This CDR3 has 12 amino acids. V was pared by 2 bases and J by 15 bases, with 14 bases between. Germline assignment: CDR1 SEHNR and CDR2 FQNEAQ (reference sequence). The CDR3 sequence: CASSLSEGLKYF. The CDR3 DNA is TGTGCCAGCAGCTTATCGGAGGGGTTGAAATATTTT.

V gene TRBV4-1 combines with J gene TRBJ2-2; 9 positions agree with TRBD2. V trimming: 1 base; J trimming: 7 bases; junction bases outside the gene matches: 7. Germline values: CDR1 MGHRA, CDR2 YSYEKL. CDR3 length equals 16 residues. The CDR3, as DNA: TGCGCCAGCAGCCAAGTTGGCGGGGGGGCTAACGGGGAGCTGTTTTTT. This codes for CASSQVGGGANGELFF.

The V and J genes are TRBV5-6 and TRBJ1-1; D is uncertain. Germline values: CDR1 SGHDT, CDR2 YYEEEE. CDR3 length equals 17 residues. V was trimmed by 2 bases and J by 1 base, leaving 18 bases between them. CDR3: CASSFLASRTANTEAFF. In DNA form, the CDR3 reads TGTGCCAGCAGCTTCCTAGCTTCCCGGACGGCGAACACTGAAGCTTTCTTT.

The rearrangement joins TRBV19 to TRBJ1-5, with a tentative D call TRBD1 (5 bases). The V end was cut by 10 bases, the J end by 5 bases, with 15 bases between. Germline-derived CDR1 and CDR2 are LNHDA and SQIVND (reference sequence). The CDR3 contains 13 residues. The CDR3 nucleotides are TGTGCCACTAAAAAATGGGGGGATCAGCCCCAGCATTTT. It translates to CATKKWGDQPQHF. Together with reference TRBV19 and TRBJ1-5, the CDR3 gives the full variable domain: DGGITQSPKYLFRKEGQNVTLSCEQNLNHDAMYWYRQDPGQGLRLIYYSQIVNDFQKGDIAEGYSVSREKKESFPLTVTSAQKNPTAFYLCATKKWGDQPQHFGDGTRLSIL.

In its sample, this clone was seen a few times. The V call is TRBV28, the J call TRBJ1-1; D might be TRBD1 (5 bases). Trimming removed 6 bases from V and 11 bases from J, with 13 bases in between. Per the germline V gene, CDR1 is MDHEN and CDR2 is SYDVKM. This CDR3 contains 11 residues. CDR3 residues: CASSLQGVAFF. CDR3 nucleotides: TGTGCCAGCAGCCTCCAAGGGGTGGCTTTCTTT.

With regard to this clone: At the DNA level, this CDR3 is encoded by other sequences in the same sample as well. J is TRBJ1-1 and V is TRBV30; D perhaps matches TRBD1 (5 bases). Germline V gives CDR1 GTSNPN, CDR2 SVGIG (reference sequence). Trimming cost V 3 bases and J 1 base, with 9 bases left between them. The CDR3 totals 13 residues. CDR3 DNA: TGTGCCTGGAGCGGGCAGGGGAACACTGAAGCTTTCTTT. Amino acids: CAWSGQGNTEAFF.

This clone is a singleton in its sample. The CDR3 DNA is TGTGCCACCAGCGGATTGGGGGGAAAACTGTTTTTT. Encoded protein: CATSGLGGKLFF. The chain recombines TRBV15 with TRBJ1-4; tentatively, D is TRBD1 (5 bases). V gave up 5 bases and J gave up 10 bases, with 11 bases separating them. Germline assignment: CDR1 LNHNV and CDR2 YYDKDF (reference sequence). The CDR3 contains 12 residues.

The chain employs TRBV11-2 and TRBJ2-3, with 10 bases lining up with TRBD1. V dropped 1 base and J dropped 1; count of bases not matched to a gene: 2. Germline assignment: CDR1 SGHAT and CDR2 FQNNGV. The CDR3 has 16 amino acids. CDR3 amino acids: CASSLVGTGGTDTQYF. The CDR3, as DNA: TGTGCCAGCAGCTTAGTAGGGACAGGGGGCACAGATACGCAGTATTTT.

This rearrangement joins TRBV10-3 to TRBJ1-2; D ambiguous. Germline CDR1 is ENHRY and CDR2 is SYGVKD. This CDR3 region has 11 residues. With 8 bases removed from V and 7 bases from J, the gap between germline ends came to 11 bases. Here the CDR3 reads CAISEVGGYTF. The CDR3 coding sequence is TGTGCCATCTCTGAAGTCGGTGGCTACACCTTC.

This rearrangement joins TRBV28 to TRBJ2-2, with a weak D call TRBD2 (5 bases). Germline V gene data show CDR1 as MDHEN and CDR2 as SYDVKM. V lost 8 bases to trimming and J lost 5 bases, with 21 bases between them. The CDR3 sequence is 16 residues long. CDR3 amino acids: CASSPEGILGTGELFF. CDR3 nucleotide sequence: TGTGCCAGCTCTCCAGAGGGCATACTAGGAACCGGGGAGCTGTTTTTT.

V gene TRBV19 combines with J gene TRBJ2-1; tentatively, D is TRBD1 (6 bases). Germline lookup yields CDR1 LNHDA and CDR2 SQIVND (reference sequence). Trimming pared 5 bases from V and 3 bases from J, leaving 20 bases between. The CDR3 covers 17 residues. Written as DNA, the CDR3 is TGTGCCAGTAGTGCCCGGACAGCACAATCTGGCTACAATGAGCAGTTCTTC. As protein: CASSARTAQSGYNEQFF.

The gene calls are TRBV4-2 and TRBJ1-1; D is unresolved. This CDR3 region has 14 residues. The V gene's germline CDR1 is LGHNA and CDR2 YNFKEQ. The ends were cut back, 0 bases at V and 7 bases at J, with 12 bases in the middle. CDR3 coding DNA: TGTGCCAGCAGCCAAGATCCTAGCGAGAGTGAAGCTTTCTTT. This codes for CASSQDPSESEAFF.

The chain has TRBV5-5 and TRBJ1-1, with D unclear. This CDR3 contains 15 residues. Between the trimmed V and J ends, which lost 3 bases and 1 base, there was a span of 13 bases. Looked up from germline, CDR1 is SGHKS and CDR2 is YYEKEE (reference sequence). This CDR3 reads CASSSSTAANTEAFF. CDR3 bases: TGTGCCAGCAGCTCTTCCACGGCGGCGAACACTGAAGCTTTCTTT.

The V gene is TRBV28, the J gene TRBJ1-1; 8 nucleotides line up with TRBD1. V shed 5 bases and J 1 base; nucleotides not matched to a gene: 9. The CDR3 contains 16 residues. Germline CDR1 and CDR2: MDHEN and SYDVKM. Here the CDR3 DNA reads TGTGCCAGCAGTCGACCATTTGGACAGGGGAACACTGAAGCTTTCTTT. The encoded protein is CASSRPFGQGNTEAFF.

This clone was seen more than once but under ten times. The rearrangement joins TRBV6-5 to TRBJ1-1, with D perhaps TRBD1 (6 bases). CDR3 length: 14 residues. Trimming took 2 bases from V and 4 from J, leaving 11 bases between them. Looked up from germline, CDR1 is MNHEY and CDR2 is SVGAGI. As DNA, the CDR3 is TGTGCCAGCAGTTACACAGGGAGCCGCACTGAAGCTTTCTTT. It specifies CASSYTGSRTEAFF.